Listed below are T cell receptor beta chains from one sample, sequenced in a study of CD8+CD57+ T cells in acquired aplastic anemia. One entry per CDR3 protein results from TCRdb running MiXCR on the reads. The table shows approximately 300,000 distinct CDR3 sequences, with roughly 59% occurring only once. Sequenced sample: sorted CD4+, CD8+, or CD8+CD57+ T cells (not recorded which) from PBMCs. The receptors derive from a human donor with aplastic anemia. Each CDR3 is given with its conserved first and last residue. D genes are given only for firm matches. Not all rows give a size; the values are once, few, many and, for expanded clones, a class.

D	V	J	size	DNA	CDR3
TRBD1	TRBV6-6	TRBJ1-1	many	TGTGCCAGCAGGGGAGGCAGGGGGCGTAGGGAAGCTTTCTTT	CASRGGRGRREAFF
NA	TRBV25-1	TRBJ1-5	NA	TGTGCCAGCAGTGAATCAGGTCAGGGGCACAAGCCCCAGCATTTT	CASSESGQGHKPQHF
NA	TRBV7-8	TRBJ2-4	many	TGTGCCAGCAGCAACGACGGGAGTGACATTCAGTACTTC	CASSNDGSDIQYF
NA	TRBV10-2	TRBJ2-5	few	TGCGCCAGCAGTGAGAGGGACAACCAAGAGACCCAGTACTTC	CASSERDNQETQYF
TRBD1	TRBV7-9	TRBJ1-1	few	TGTGCCAGCAGCGTGCTACAGGGGGGAGCTTTCTTT	CASSVLQGGAFF
NA	TRBV2	TRBJ2-5	NA	TGTGCCAGCAGCCCCCAGGGAGTAGAGACCCAGTACTTC	CASSPQGVETQYF
NA	TRBV6-5	TRBJ1-5	many	TGTGCCAGCAGCCTCGTTGGGGGGGCTGGCCAGCCCCAGCATTTT	CASSLVGGAGQPQHF
TRBD2	TRBV9	TRBJ2-3	NA	TGTGCCAGCAGCGCCACTCCGGGACTAGACACAGATACGCAGTATTTT	CASSATPGLDTDTQYF
TRBD1	TRBV7-9	TRBJ1-6	NA	TGTGCCAGCAGCTCGACAGGGGCGGATTCACCCCTCCACTTT	CASSSTGADSPLHF
TRBD2	TRBV12-3/TRBV12-4	TRBJ2-1	NA	TGTGCCATCGGCGGGGGGATAAACAATGAGCAGTTCTTC	CAIGGGINNEQFF
NA	TRBV2	TRBJ1-2	many	TGTGCCAGCAGTGGTGGGTCGATGGGTATAGACTATGGCTACACCTTC	CASSGGSMGIDYGYTF
NA	TRBV15	TRBJ2-3	NA	TGTGCCACCAGCAGCTTGGTTGGGGGAGAGCGCACAGATACGCAGTATTTT	CATSSLVGGERTDTQYF
TRBD1	TRBV19	TRBJ2-1	NA	TGTGCCAGTAGTATTTTGGGGACAGCCGGGGAGCAGTTCTTC	CASSILGTAGEQFF
NA	TRBV7-7	TRBJ2-1	few	TGTGCCAGCAGCTTAGGGTCTGGGAGCGAGCAGTTCTTC	CASSLGSGSEQFF
TRBD2	TRBV3-1	TRBJ2-1	many	TGTGCCAGCAGCCAAGATCGCACTAGCGGGAGACATAGGCAGTTCTTC	CASSQDRTSGRHRQFF
NA	TRBV6-6	TRBJ1-5	NA	TGTGCCAGCGTAGAGTATAGCAATCAGCCCCAGCATTTT	CASVEYSNQPQHF
NA	TRBV7-6	TRBJ2-7	NA	TGTGCCAGCAGCAACGCCCCCTCCTACGAGCAGTACTTC	CASSNAPSYEQYF
NA	TRBV6-2/TRBV6-3	TRBJ2-5	NA	TGTGCCAGCAGTTATCAAATGTACCAAGAGACCCAGTACTTC	CASSYQMYQETQYF
TRBD1	TRBV10-3	TRBJ2-7	many	TGTGCCATCAGCGAAAACGGACAGGGAACCTACGAGCAGTACTTC	CAISENGQGTYEQYF
NA	TRBV12-3/TRBV12-4	TRBJ1-5	NA	TGTGCCAGCAGCCTACTGACAAATCAGCCCCAGCATTTT	CASSLLTNQPQHF
TRBD1	TRBV7-9	TRBJ1-3	NA	TGTGCCAGCAGAACGACAGGGGAGGCTGGAAACACCATATATTTT	CASRTTGEAGNTIYF
NA	TRBV7-8	TRBJ2-5	NA	TGTGCCAGCAGCTTTCACAGCGGACGCCAGACCCAGTACTTC	CASSFHSGRQTQYF